These 15 T cell receptor beta chains were sequenced from one sample in a study of tissue T cells after allogeneic stem cell transplantation. Sequencing used immunoSEQ multiplex PCR; TCRdb keeps in-frame clones, though not all of them. The table has about 22,000 clones, 72% seen once. Sequencing was performed on spleen. Every receptor here comes from a female BALB/c mouse in good health. The MHC haplotype of the strain is H2-d.

For this clone: Mouse names are used for the genes. Read coverage stops 1 residue before the CDR3 terminus; the germline J gene supplies the remainder. This sequence joins TRBV19 and TRBJ1-3; D is unresolved. The germline V and J ends were trimmed by 0 bases and 0 bases, with 10 bases remaining between them. From germline, CDR1 is FNHDT and CDR2 SITEND (reference sequence). This CDR3 has 16 amino acids. CDR3 protein: CASSIAGLNSGNTLYF. Incomplete CDR3 DNA: TGTGCCAGCAGTATAGCGGGCCTTAATTCTGGAAATACGCTCTAT.

A remark on this clone: The germline and genes are mouse ones. The CDR3 is cut off 1 residue early in the read; its end comes from the germline J gene. V and J are TRBV24 and TRBJ2-5; TRBD2 matches 9 bases. The CDR3 loop spans 15 amino acids. Germline CDR1 KGHTA, CDR2 FRNEEI. The junction had 3 bases not matched to a gene; V was cut back by 4 bases and J by 1 base. CDR3 DNA, as far as it was read: TGTGCCAGCAGTCCCCGGACTGGGGACCAAGACACCCAGTAC. Protein sequence: CASSPRTGDQDTQY. From start to end, the CDR3 is CASSPRTGDQDTQYF.

A note on this clone: Gene names follow the mouse nomenclature. The read terminates 1 residue ahead of where the CDR3 ends, so the germline J gene completes it. V gene TRBV13-1 combines with J gene TRBJ2-1, with D possibly called TRBD1 or TRBD2 (5 bases each). V lost 0 bases and J lost 0, with 10 bases in between. The CDR3 extends over 16 amino acids. In germline, CDR1 is NSHNY, CDR2 SYGAGN. CDR3 amino acids: CASSDGTGDNYAEQFF. The DNA read from the CDR3 is TGTGCCAGCAGTGATGGGACGGGGGATAACTATGCTGAGCAGTTC.

This clone was observed a single time. Mouse gene names apply. Read coverage stops 1 residue before the CDR3 terminus; the germline J gene supplies the remainder. V gene TRBV13-2 combines with J gene TRBJ2-4; 11 nucleotides line up with TRBD1. The CDR3 runs 15 residues. The V gene's germline CDR1 is NNHNN and CDR2 SYGAGS (reference sequence). V shed 3 bases and J 4 bases; nucleotides not matched to a gene: 4. CDR3 bases read: TGTGCCAGCGGTGGAGGACAGGGGGCGGAAAACACCTTGTAC. Amino acid sequence: CASGGGQGAENTLY. The CDR3, in full, reads CASGGGQGAENTLYF.

As concerns this clone: Mouse gene names and germline throughout. The read stops 1 residue short of the end of the CDR3; the missing end is completed from the germline J gene. The chain joins TRBV13-3 to TRBJ2-1; 7 nucleotides align to TRBD1. Looked up from germline, CDR1 is NNHDY and CDR2 is SYVADS. CDR3 length: 14 amino acids. V was pared by 6 bases and J by 4 bases, with 7 bases of the junction left unmatched. The CDR3 sequence is CASTNRDSYAEQFF. Partial CDR3 DNA: TGTGCCAGCACTAACCGGGACAGTTATGCTGAGCAGTTC.

Details on this clone: All gene names here are mouse names. Read coverage stops 1 residue before the CDR3 terminus; the germline J gene supplies the remainder. The chain recombines TRBV13-3 with TRBJ1-4, with 9 bases lining up with TRBD1. This CDR3 comprises 14 residues. CDR1 is NNHDY, CDR2 SYVADS, per germline. V trimming: 4 bases; J trimming: 5 bases; junction bases outside the gene matches: 3. CDR3: CASSSGTGNERLFF. CDR3 DNA (partial): TGTGCCAGCAGTTCCGGGACAGGGAACGAAAGATTATTT.

As concerns this clone: Gene names and germline refer to mouse. The read ends 1 residue early relative to the CDR3; the germline J gene fills the gap. The rearrangement links TRBV31 to TRBJ2-5, with TRBD1 as a possible D gene (5 bases). Per the germline V gene, CDR1 is GKSSPN and CDR2 is SITVG. Trimming removed 3 bases at V and 0 bases at J, with 7 bases between. This CDR3 contains 13 residues. CDR3 DNA (partial): TGTGCCTGGAGGGACAATAACCAAGACACCCAGTAC. Its translation is CAWRDNNQDTQY. From start to end, the CDR3 is CAWRDNNQDTQYF.

Of note for this clone: Mouse gene names and germline throughout. The read falls 1 residue short of the CDR3 end, and the missing part is taken from the germline J gene. The genes are TRBV20 and TRBJ1-6, with D possibly TRBD1 on 6 matching bases. TRBJ1-6 is an open reading frame whose function is uncertain. This CDR3 spans 13 amino acids. Germline V lookup: CDR1 GFQATS, CDR2 STVNSAI. Trimming pared 6 bases from V and 4 bases from J, leaving 10 bases between. The CDR3 loop reads CGAKQGYNSPLYF. The sequenced part of the CDR3 DNA is TGTGGTGCCAAACAGGGATATAATTCGCCCCTCTAC.

As to this clone: Germline and genes: mouse. The CDR3 extends 1 residue past the end of the read, so its final part is completed from the germline J gene. The chain couples TRBV20 to TRBJ2-5; D is uncertain. Germline assignment: CDR1 GFQATS and CDR2 STVNSAI. The CDR3 has 12 amino acids. The germline V and J ends were trimmed by 4 bases and 0 bases, with 5 bases remaining between them. The CDR3 bases that were read are TGTGGTGCTACGAATAACCAAGACACCCAGTAC. It specifies CGATNNQDTQY. The full CDR3 reads CGATNNQDTQYF.

The table lists this clone with a few counts. Germline and genes here are mouse. The observed sequence ends 1 residue before the CDR3 terminus, with the missing tail filled in from the germline J gene. The V call is TRBV20, the J call TRBJ2-1, with 10 nucleotides matching TRBD2. Germline CDR1 is GFQATS and CDR2 is STVNSAI. The CDR3 spans 14 residues. V dropped 1 base and J dropped 6; count of bases not matched to a gene: 3. The covered CDR3 bases are TGTGGTGCTAGGGCCGGGACTGGGGTTGCTGAGCAGTTC. This sequence encodes CGARAGTGVAEQF. The whole CDR3 protein is CGARAGTGVAEQFF.

Comment on this clone: Gene names are mouse gene names. The CDR3 goes on 1 residue after the read ends, and that part is filled in from the germline J gene. The V and J genes are TRBV4 and TRBJ2-7; TRBD2 matches 12 bases. V trimming: 4 bases; J trimming: 3 bases; junction bases outside the gene matches: 4. The CDR3 covers 15 residues. Germline V lookup: CDR1 LGHDT, CDR2 YNNKQL (reference sequence). The sequenced CDR3 bases are TGTGCCAGCAGCTTCGACTGGGGGGGCGTCTATGAACAGTAC. It is translated as CASSFDWGGVYEQY. The whole CDR3 region reads CASSFDWGGVYEQYF.

About this clone itself: Genes and germline come from the mouse. The read ends 1 residue before the CDR3 terminus; that terminus is restored from the germline J gene. This chain links TRBV24 with TRBJ2-7; weak D call: TRBD1 (5 bases). In germline, CDR1 is KGHTA, CDR2 FRNEEI. The CDR3 contains 13 residues. The ends were cut back, 2 bases at V and 3 bases at J, with 8 bases in the middle. CDR3 bases read: TGTGCCAGCAGTCTGAGACAGAGCTATGAACAGTAC. It is translated as CASSLRQSYEQY. The full CDR3 protein reads CASSLRQSYEQYF.

Comment on this clone: Mouse gene names and germline throughout. The read ends 1 residue before the CDR3 terminus; that terminus is restored from the germline J gene. The rearrangement uses TRBV14 and TRBJ1-5, with 8 bases that match TRBD1. V shed 5 bases, J shed 7 bases, and the junction held 2 bases outside the gene matches. The CDR3 covers 12 residues. Per germline, CDR1 SGHDT and CDR2 FRDEAV. The sequenced CDR3 bases are TGTGCCAGCAGGAACAGGGGGCAGGCTCCGCTT. Translation: CASRNRGQAPL. The CDR3, in full, reads CASRNRGQAPLF.

About this clone: The listed genes are named as in mouse. The sequenced fragment ends 1 residue before the CDR3 boundary, so the rest is inferred from the germline J gene. V is TRBV2 and J is TRBJ1-5, with D possibly matching TRBD1 (6 bases). The germline V gene encodes CDR1 LGHNA and CDR2 YSYQKL. The CDR3 covers 14 residues. Trimming left V 0 bases short and J 4 bases short, with 7 bases between. CDR3 residues: CASSQEGTNQAPLF. CDR3 DNA (partial): TGTGCCAGCAGCCAAGAAGGGACAAACCAGGCTCCGCTT.

Comment on this clone: Germline and genes: mouse. The read terminates 1 residue ahead of where the CDR3 ends, so the germline J gene completes it. The chain has TRBV1 and TRBJ1-2; D call uncertain. The CDR3 covers 13 residues. The ends were cut back, 2 bases at V and 1 base at J, with 5 bases in the middle. Germline CDR1 is NSQYPW and CDR2 is LRSPGD (reference sequence). CDR3 region: CTCSAKENSDYTF. The sequenced CDR3 bases are TGCACCTGCAGTGCAAAAGAAAACTCCGACTACACC.